This T cell receptor (beta chain) was recorded in a study of T cells in Graves' hyperthyroidism and ophthalmopathy (dated by TCRdb to between 2017 and 2020). At the level of the whole study: Peripheral blood was sampled at the time of initial diagnosis, prior to any treatment. An independent validation cohort of 18 to 20 hyperthyroidism patients and 15 or so patients who later progressed to ophthalmopathy tested prospective prediction of ophthalmopathy. A discovery cohort of roughly 96 patients, 43 with Graves' ophthalmopathy and 55 to 60 with stable Graves' hyperthyroidism, was used to find distinguishing TCR V-J signatures. Following sampling, methimazole starting at 30 mg daily was given to hyperthyroidism patients, and high-dose intravenous methylprednisolone was given to ophthalmopathy patients. The roughly 91 discovery patients were randomly split 7:3 into training and test sets. The study also compared thyroid tissue and blood T-cell repertoires from 5 to 7 Graves' hyperthyroidism patients. The paper describes TCR Vbeta CDR3 sequencing of 130 to 150 peripheral blood samples, made up of some 42 ophthalmopathy patients, 70 to 75 hyperthyroidism patients and 17 progressor patients.

Overall study outcomes, separate from this receptor: Most expanded thyroid clonotypes (frequency above 0.001) were also detected in blood, suggesting blood repertoires may reflect thyroid immune responses. No statistical method was used to set the sample size in advance, and investigators knew the group allocation. A 13 V-J signature model separated ophthalmopathy from stable hyperthyroidism, with around 88% sensitivity and 81% to 82% specificity in cross-validation and 80%/75% in testing. In validation, the model predicted progression to ophthalmopathy with 65% to 71% sensitivity and over 72% specificity, a median of around six months before onset.

CDR1 and CDR2, per the germline V gene, are SGHTA and FQGNSA. The CDR3 covers 15 residues, taking in both the cysteine and the phenylalanine. Only CDR3 DNA is held: 45 bases, read in frame from base 1. V loses 5 bases at its end and J loses 6 bases; junction bases beyond the gene matches: 12. The TCR beta CDR3 regions were amplified from the RNA transcripts. A first-round RT-PCR of the TCR CDR3 used the HTBI primer set with the Qiagen OneStep RT-PCR kit. Libraries were constructed in a second round of multiplex PCR, after which size selection and purification were performed. The libraries were sequenced on an Illumina HiSeq2000 using paired-end 100 bp reads. On the authors' methods: SOAPnuke was used to process the raw data, removing reads that contained adapters or uncalled bases, had a mean Phred below 15, or lacked an exact match to the constant primer or identifier. COPE v1.2.5 was used to merge high-quality paired reads, and clonotypes were defined as unique nucleotide sequences. MiTCR v1.1 was used to align clonotypes to the IMGT TRBV, TRBD and TRBJ reference segments. The analysis was restricted to V-J combinations with a frequency above 0.0001, which together covered just over 98% of the repertoires. A TCS score was defined as the ratio of F50 (clonal expansion) to E x V (chaos), with BLOSUM62-based TCRdist applied between CDR3 peptides within each V-J. Welch's t-statistics and random forest reduced fewer than 550 V-J features to fewer than 15, which were used in a naive Bayes classifier (R e1071). TCRdb cleaned the public reads at Q25 with fastp, built clones with MiXCR and kept in-frame beta chains. Each CDR3 protein gets just one entry, which takes the most common genes and DNA from the rows behind it. It is TCRdb's table, rather than the study itself, that gives the V and J calls and clone size. The sample contains under 450,000 distinct CDR3 sequences, more than 15% of them found a single time. The ten largest account for just under 8% of the sample.

A patient counted as having stable Graves' hyperthyroidism if no progression to ophthalmopathy occurred over 18 months of follow-up. Hyperthyroidism patients were newly diagnosed, with disease duration under 2 months, and aged 18 to 65 years. The study excluded patients with uncontrolled infections, other autoimmune diseases, pregnancy or lactation. Diagnoses relied on clinical symptoms, serum thyroxine and TRAb, thyroid ultrasound and orbital computed tomography. PBMCs were isolated from 10 ml of fresh peripheral blood by Ficoll-Paque density gradient centrifugation. Total RNA was extracted with Trizol reagent, and quality was checked on an Agilent 2100 Bioanalyzer. For this clonotype: Its binding antigen is unknown. Nothing much larger sits one base from this clone, and base qualities are not available.

The sample comprised blood. The sequence joins TRBV7-2 to TRBJ2-5, and 7 junctional nucleotides match TRBD1. The TCR was taken from a woman younger than 35 with Graves' hyperthyroidism. CDR3 loop: CASSQTGRFGKTQYF. The base sequence is TGTGCCAGCAGCCAGACAGGGCGGTTCGGAAAGACCCAGTACTTC.